This T cell receptor beta chain was retrieved from a study of cytomegalovirus exposure and HLA in healthy donors. Study findings and constraints: A list of 164 TCR beta chains associated with cytomegalovirus was given.

Regarding this clone: Its antigen is not identified.

The donors were in the roughly 120-subject validation cohort; that cohort was separate from the 666-subject first cohort. The CDR3 has 13 amino acids. V was shortened by 7 bases and J by 0 bases, with 12 bases between the two germline ends. The germline gives CDR1 SQVTM, CDR2 ANQGSEA. Sequencing was performed with immunoSEQ multiplex PCR; in TCRdb, only in-frame clones are kept and a portion is missing. Of 180,000 or so clones in the sample, more than 65% were seen once. Sequences were obtained from PBMCs. The rearrangement joins TRBV29-1 to TRBJ1-1; a possible D gene is TRBD1 (6 bases). The sequence came from a woman aged 25 to 39 in good health and CMV-seropositive. CDR3 in amino acids: CSGRGRVNTEAFF. The CDR3 DNA follows: TGCAGCGGGAGGGGGAGGGTGAACACTGAAGCTTTCTTT.